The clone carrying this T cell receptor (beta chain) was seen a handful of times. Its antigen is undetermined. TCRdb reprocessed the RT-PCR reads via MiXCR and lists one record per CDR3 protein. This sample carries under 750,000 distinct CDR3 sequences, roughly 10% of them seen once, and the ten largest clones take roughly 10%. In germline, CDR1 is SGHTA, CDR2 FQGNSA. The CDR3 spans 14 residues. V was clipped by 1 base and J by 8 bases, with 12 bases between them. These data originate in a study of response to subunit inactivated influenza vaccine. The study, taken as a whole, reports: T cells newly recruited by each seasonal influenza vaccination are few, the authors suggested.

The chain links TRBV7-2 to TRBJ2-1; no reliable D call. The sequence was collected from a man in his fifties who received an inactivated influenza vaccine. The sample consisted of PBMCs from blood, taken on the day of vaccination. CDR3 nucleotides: TGTGCCAGCAGCTTAGGAGCTAGTTTCGATGAGCAGTTCTTC. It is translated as CASSLGASFDEQFF.